The following is a T cell receptor (beta chain) sequence with its context. What it binds is not known. The stimulus was lysate of CMV-infected fibroblasts, around 10 ug/mL. CD40L/CD69 double-negative CD45RO-high memory CD4+ T cells were collected. Stimulated PBMCs had first been depleted of CD8+ T cells. The libraries were made with immunoSEQ version 4 in survey mode. Genomic DNA was diluted to 10 ng/uL, up to roughly 1 ug per sample. Method: immunoSEQ multiplex PCR; TCRdb's copy keeps in-frame clones and lacks some. The sample has about 48,000 clones, 75% to 85% seen once. These data come from a study of persistence of HIV-infected CD4 T cells. Per the germline V gene, CDR1 is KGHSH and CDR2 is LQKENI. The CDR3 totals 15 residues. Trimming removed 1 base from V and 4 bases from J, with 11 bases in between.

The V and J genes are TRBV18 and TRBJ1-3; possible D gene TRBD1, 5 bases. This TCR came from an adult man with HIV who was CMV-seropositive. The source material was CD4+ T cells sorted from PBMCs after roughly 18-hour stimulation, sampled from a patient who received antiretroviral therapy. The CDR3 region is CASSPLRESGNTIYF. CDR3 sequence (DNA): TGTGCCAGCTCACCACTCAGGGAATCCGGAAACACCATATATTTT.